This is a list of T cell receptor beta chains from one sample in a study of CD8+CD57+ T cells in acquired aplastic anemia. One entry per CDR3 protein, called by TCRdb with MiXCR from the reads. Of hundreds of thousands of distinct CDR3 sequences in the sample, 56% are singletons; the top ten hold under 1.5%. Sequencing used sorted CD4+, CD8+, or CD8+CD57+ T cells (not recorded which) from PBMCs. The receptors stem from a human donor with aplastic anemia. Both conserved end residues are part of each CDR3. The order of the fields is V gene, CDR3 protein.

TRBV10-3	CAISDSTGNYNSPLHF
TRBV29-1	CSVGVSGGLETQYF
TRBV24-1	CATSEDGNYGYTF
TRBV2	CASSDGRTSNQPQHF
TRBV7-6	CASSLRTENTGELFF
TRBV10-1	CASNWTRGTDTQYF
TRBV4-1	CASSQVAGDSNQPQHF
TRBV20-1	CSASNGQLMSTEALF
TRBV24-1	CASIMVGELFF
TRBV7-3	CASSPGGTAGTDTQYF
TRBV29-1	CSLALVNYGYTF
TRBV7-2	CASSWTQNRGETQYF
TRBV7-9	CASSKGQGNNSPLHF
TRBV20-1	CSARRGGTLGNEQYF
TRBV12-3/TRBV12-4	CASSTWTSGGTDTQYF
TRBV6-1	CASSDTLNTEAFF
TRBV25-1	CASSPSWRGQETQYF
TRBV3-1	CASSPQGNTIYF
TRBV29-1	CSVIDRAEGAFF
TRBV20-1	CSASGGRRQPQHF
TRBV7-9	CASSLAGEADTQYF
TRBV6-5	CASSRTSGRSEQFF
TRBV5-1	CASSLAAGRQETQYF
TRBV6-1	CASRLTGHPEAFF
TRBV20-1	CSARGGQGVSPLHF
TRBV29-1	CSSFGPGDEQYF
TRBV15	CATRRQGDTEAFF
TRBV24-1	CATSQGNNSPLHF
TRBV19	CASSKDIPYNEQFF
TRBV12-3/TRBV12-4	CASRWALGEKLFF
TRBV9	CASSVGADYQPQHF
TRBV19	CASRGRVGRASTDTQYF
TRBV6-6	CASRPAGVSCYEQYF
TRBV19	CASRAGMETQYF
TRBV2	CASSPSGQVGTEAFF
TRBV20-1	CSARTGGSTDTQYF
TRBV5-1	CASSRTTASYEQYF
TRBV20-1	CSARRQGWESEAFF
TRBV7-2	CASSEGLAGGEDGETQYF
TRBV7-2	CASSWDQRSRSYEQYF
TRBV20-1	CSARGTTNEQFF
TRBV29-1	CSVHPRVSGTQYF
TRBV6-1	CASSYRVDEAFF
TRBV7-2	CASSSAGSNQPQHF
TRBV20-1	CSARGDGGRAGSTDTQYF
TRBV7-6	CASSPRGDRVKMSPLHF
TRBV29-1	CSVVDMGLDTQYF
TRBV6-5	CASSYSGTYEQYF
TRBV15	CATSRAGQGVNEQFF
TRBV20-1	CSARDGSSGISDTQHF
TRBV10-3	CAISDGRVTEAFF
TRBV10-2	CASSRNTGELFF
TRBV2	CASSERLGYTDTQYF
TRBV7-2	CASSPRSGDTEAFF
TRBV7-8	CASSLSLADYEQYF
TRBV7-9	CASSLAQNYVWQYF
TRBV12-3/TRBV12-4	CASSSGHLYEQYF
TRBV2	CASRRTSNQETQHF
TRBV7-9	CASRQATGVDTEAFF
TRBV7-3	CAPAHAPRGALHF